This is a list of T cell receptor beta chains from one sample in a study of cytomegalovirus exposure and HLA in healthy donors. The protocol was immunoSEQ multiplex PCR, while the TCRdb copy is restricted to in-frame clones and leaves out a portion. The sample holds some 190,000 clones, 82% seen once. Sequencing input: PBMCs. The receptors were sampled from a man aged 40-50 years in good health and CMV-seronegative. The CDR3 runs from the conserved cysteine through the conserved F or W. Fields, in order: J gene, V gene, CDR3 length, D gene, clone size, CDR3 protein, CDR3 DNA. D genes are given only for firm matches. Not every row has a clone size; where given, it reads once, few, many or a size class.

TRBJ1-4	TRBV4-1	17	NA	few	CASSQRHREGEPLKLFF	TGCGCCAGCAGCCAAAGGCATAGGGAGGGGGAGCCCTTAAAACTGTTTTTT
TRBJ2-1	TRBV4-1	15	TRBD2	NA	CASSQDRRGSDEQFF	TGCGCCAGCAGCCAAGATCGGCGCGGGAGCGATGAGCAGTTCTTC
TRBJ1-4	TRBV5-8	15	NA	NA	CASSFPARGTEKLFF	TGTGCCAGCAGCTTTCCGGCCAGGGGAACTGAAAAACTGTTTTTT
TRBJ2-1	TRBV4-3	15	TRBD2	NA	CASGAGGRARGEQFF	TGCGCCAGCGGCGCAGGCGGGAGGGCCCGCGGTGAGCAGTTCTTC
TRBJ2-7	TRBV9	15	TRBD1	NA	CASNGTGNSPDEQYF	TGTGCCAGCAACGGGACAGGGAATAGTCCAGACGAGCAGTACTTC
TRBJ1-5	TRBV28	15	NA	NA	CAIAGSLLSNQPQHF	TGTGCCATTGCGGGTTCTTTATTAAGCAATCAGCCCCAGCATTTT
TRBJ1-2	TRBV5-1	14	NA	NA	CASSLDGGGYGYTF	TGCGCCAGCAGCTTGGATGGGGGCGGCTATGGCTACACCTTC
TRBJ2-1	TRBV19	14	NA	NA	CASSIFSGDDEQFF	TGTGCCAGTAGTATATTTTCAGGGGACGATGAGCAGTTCTTC
TRBJ2-4	TRBV5-4	15	NA	NA	CASSLDVRVKNIQYF	TGTGCCAGCAGCTTGGATGTGCGGGTCAAAAACATTCAGTACTTC
TRBJ2-4	TRBV30	15	NA	NA	CAWSLRGSGKNIQYF	TGTGCCTGGAGCCTCCGGGGGAGTGGGAAAAACATTCAGTACTTC
TRBJ2-5	TRBV20-1	10	NA	NA	CSASRGTQYF	TGCAGTGCTAGCCGCGGGACCCAGTACTTC
TRBJ1-5	TRBV6-6	15	TRBD1	NA	CASSWGTGENQPQHF	TGTGCCAGCAGTTGGGGGACAGGGGAAAATCAGCCCCAGCATTTT
TRBJ2-2	TRBV9	15	TRBD2	few	CASSGLAANTGELFF	TGTGCCAGCAGCGGACTAGCGGCGAACACCGGGGAGCTGTTTTTT
TRBJ1-1	TRBV4-2	13	NA	NA	CASYRGGGAKTFF	TGTGCCAGCTACCGAGGGGGAGGGGCGAAAACTTTCTTT
TRBJ2-1	TRBV11-3	11	NA	NA	CASSSHREQFF	TGTGCCAGCAGCTCCCACAGAGAGCAGTTCTTC
TRBJ2-6	TRBV7-9	14	NA	NA	CASSFGGGANVLTF	TGTGCCAGCAGCTTCGGTGGTGGGGCCAACGTCCTGACTTTC
TRBJ2-7	TRBV2	16	TRBD1	NA	CASIWGRQGNSYEQYF	TGTGCCAGCATATGGGGTAGACAGGGAAACTCCTACGAGCAGTACTTC
TRBJ2-5	TRBV21-1	13	NA	few	CASSKRQQETQYF	TGTGCCAGCAGCAAGCGACAGCAAGAGACCCAGTACTTC
TRBJ1-1	TRBV6-6	12	NA	NA	CASSYLATEAFF	TGTGCCAGCAGTTACTTGGCCACTGAAGCTTTCTTT
TRBJ2-5	TRBV2	13	NA	NA	CATLRVPGEAQYF	TGTGCCACCCTTCGGGTCCCCGGGGAGGCCCAGTACTTC
TRBJ2-5	TRBV7-9	18	TRBD2	once	CASSSTGLAGGIGETQYF	TGTGCCAGCAGCTCCACGGGACTAGCGGGAGGGATTGGGGAGACCCAGTACTTC
TRBJ2-1	TRBV15	16	TRBD2	NA	CATSRVLAETYNEQFF	TGTGCCACCAGCAGAGTACTAGCGGAAACCTACAATGAGCAGTTCTTC
TRBJ2-7	TRBV2	18	TRBD1	NA	CASSDVRIWGTAAYEQYF	TGTGCCAGCAGTGATGTGCGTATTTGGGGGACAGCGGCCTACGAGCAGTACTTC
TRBJ1-2	TRBV10-1	19	NA	NA	CASSEIYSLPKRAGGGYTF	TGCGCCAGCAGTGAGATATACTCTCTTCCCAAAAGGGCCGGGGGGGGCTACACCTTC
TRBJ1-5	TRBV11-1	15	NA	NA	CASSPRPFGDQPQHF	TGTGCCAGCAGCCCGCGCCCCTTCGGGGATCAGCCCCAGCATTTT
TRBJ2-7	TRBV21-1	14	NA	few	CASYWTGGLNEQYF	TGTGCCAGCTACTGGACAGGGGGCCTAAACGAGCAGTACTTC
TRBJ1-1	TRBV30	11	NA	NA	CAWSRGTEAFF	TGTGCCTGGAGTAGGGGCACTGAAGCTTTCTTT
TRBJ2-2	TRBV5-1	16	NA	NA	CASIPTSALDTGELFF	TGCGCCAGCATACCCACGAGTGCTTTGGACACCGGGGAGCTGTTTTTT
TRBJ1-4	TRBV28	14	NA	NA	CASSLSGANEKLFF	TGTGCCAGCAGCTTATCAGGGGCTAATGAAAAACTGTTTTTT
TRBJ1-5	TRBV18	15	NA	few	CASSPLQASNQPQHF	TGTGCCAGCTCACCTCTACAGGCGAGCAATCAGCCCCAGCATTTT
TRBJ2-7	TRBV6-5	16	NA	NA	CASSYYITAPSYEQYF	TGTGCCAGCAGTTACTATATTACAGCCCCCTCCTACGAGCAGTACTTC
TRBJ2-7	TRBV4-2	16	NA	NA	CASSQDISSSTHEQYF	TGTGCCAGCAGCCAAGATATCTCTAGCTCTACCCACGAGCAGTACTTC
TRBJ2-5	TRBV13	15	TRBD1	NA	CASSLRTGAEETQYF	TGTGCCAGCAGCTTACGGACAGGGGCTGAGGAGACCCAGTACTTC
TRBJ2-3	TRBV6-6	15	TRBD2	once	CASSYSGTSSDTQYF	TGTGCCAGCAGTTACAGCGGGACTAGTTCAGATACGCAGTATTTT
TRBJ1-1	TRBV5-4	17	TRBD1	NA	CASSLMGQGVRNTEAFF	TGTGCCAGCAGCTTGATGGGACAGGGGGTCCGGAACACTGAAGCTTTCTTT
TRBJ2-5	TRBV29-1	17	TRBD1	few	CSVEGVPWTGSQETQYF	TGCAGCGTTGAAGGCGTACCGTGGACAGGGTCACAAGAGACCCAGTACTTC
TRBJ2-7	TRBV7-3	13	NA	NA	CASAVDGAYEQYF	TGTGCCAGCGCGGTAGACGGAGCCTACGAGCAGTACTTC
TRBJ1-4	TRBV11-2	16	NA	NA	CASSLVGDRSGEKLFF	TGTGCCAGCAGCTTAGTTGGCGACCGGAGTGGGGAAAAACTGTTTTTT
TRBJ1-5	TRBV18	15	TRBD1	NA	CASSADRGGIQPQHF	TGTGCCAGCTCGGCAGACAGGGGGGGGATTCAGCCCCAGCATTTT
TRBJ2-7	TRBV15	15	NA	NA	CATSLRQAFPGEQYF	TGTGCCACCAGCTTACGACAGGCCTTCCCGGGCGAGCAGTACTTC
TRBJ2-7	TRBV6-5	14	NA	NA	CASSYTRVAYEQYF	TGTGCCAGCAGTTACACCCGGGTAGCCTACGAGCAGTACTTC
TRBJ2-7	TRBV2	14	NA	NA	CASLLQQAYHEQYF	TGTGCCAGCCTCCTCCAGCAGGCCTACCACGAGCAGTACTTC
TRBJ1-1	TRBV13	14	NA	NA	CASSLGRGGTEAFF	TGTGCCAGCAGCTTAGGGAGGGGGGGGACTGAAGCTTTCTTT
TRBJ2-7	TRBV6-7	18	TRBD2	once	CASSYWVWREREMYEQYF	TGTGCCAGCAGTTACTGGGTGTGGAGAGAGCGGGAAATGTACGAGCAGTACTTC
TRBJ2-2	TRBV2	14	TRBD1	NA	CAARQGTNTGELFF	TGTGCCGCACGACAGGGTACCAACACCGGGGAGCTGTTTTTT
TRBJ1-3	TRBV29-1	11	TRBD1	once	CSVWTGGTIYF	TGCAGCGTTTGGACAGGTGGCACCATATATTTT
TRBJ2-1	TRBV19	13	NA	few	CASSEVALLEQFF	TGTGCCAGTAGCGAGGTCGCCCTTCTGGAGCAGTTCTTC
TRBJ2-7	TRBV4-1	14	NA	NA	CASSQAWATNMQYF	TGCGCCAGCAGCCAAGCTTGGGCGACCAATATGCAGTACTTC
TRBJ2-2	TRBV2	15	NA	few	CASSDFTGDTGELFF	TGTGCCAGCAGTGACTTTACGGGGGACACCGGGGAGCTGTTTTTT
TRBJ1-2	TRBV28	14	NA	NA	CASMGTGTNYGYTF	TGTGCCAGCATGGGTACAGGGACCAACTATGGCTACACCTTC
TRBJ2-5	TRBV9	16	TRBD2	NA	CASSVYASGGQETQYF	TGTGCCAGCAGCGTATATGCTAGCGGGGGACAAGAGACCCAGTACTTC
TRBJ2-6	TRBV4-2	16	NA	NA	CASSQDPGAGANVLTF	TGTGCCAGCAGCCAAGATCCGGGGGCTGGGGCCAACGTCCTGACTTTC
TRBJ2-3	TRBV28	15	NA	NA	CASSLVPTGTDTQYF	TGTGCCAGCAGTTTAGTACCCACAGGCACAGATACGCAGTATTTT
TRBJ1-1	TRBV7-2	13	NA	NA	CASSTTVNTEAFF	TGTGCCAGCAGCACGACAGTGAACACTGAAGCTTTCTTT
TRBJ1-2	TRBV7-9	15	TRBD1	NA	CASSSTGGAFYGYTF	TGTGCCAGCAGCTCGACAGGGGGCGCTTTCTATGGCTACACCTTC
TRBJ2-6	TRBV2	15	NA	NA	CASMVQGSGANVLTF	TGTGCCAGCATGGTACAGGGCTCTGGGGCCAACGTCCTGACTTTC
TRBJ1-2	TRBV11-2	17	NA	NA	CASSSPRQSLINYGYTF	TGTGCCAGCAGCTCCCCGAGACAGAGTCTAATTAACTATGGCTACACCTTC
TRBJ2-1	TRBV7-3	13	NA	few	CASSSTRNNEQFF	TGTGCCAGCAGCTCGACTAGAAACAATGAGCAGTTCTTC
TRBJ2-1	TRBV2	16	TRBD2	NA	CASSEIGLAGDREQFF	TGTGCCAGCAGTGAAATAGGACTAGCGGGAGATCGTGAGCAGTTCTTC
TRBJ2-2	TRBV19	16	NA	few	CASSSPGRGRTGELFF	TGTGCCAGTAGTTCTCCCGGGCGGGGGCGGACCGGGGAGCTGTTTTTT